This T cell receptor (beta chain) was identified in a study of low-dose radiotherapy and immunotherapy resistance in tumors. Germline-derived CDR1 and CDR2 are DFQATT and SNEGSKA (reference sequence). This CDR3 contains 15 residues. Trimming took 6 bases from V and 6 from J; bases not matched to a gene: 13. Time point meaning: before trial treatment. This clonotype was observed many times. Priming of first-strand cDNA relied on TRAV- and TRBV-specific primers (covering alpha and beta chains). TCR amplification ran approximately 22 PCR cycles using constant-region and V-primer adapter primers. TCRdb ran MiXCR on the reads and lists one entry per CDR3 protein. The sample yields some 39,000 distinct CDR3 sequences, roughly 30% seen once.

The sequence came from a male donor with gallbladder cancer. The sample was PBMCs, taken before treatment. The chain employs TRBV20-1 and TRBJ1-4, with 7 bases matching TRBD1. Here the CDR3 reads CSALPYLGTDEKLFF. The CDR3 coding sequence is TGCAGTGCCTTACCCTACCTCGGGACAGATGAAAAACTGTTTTTT.